The clone carrying this T cell receptor beta chain was observed a few times. Its antigen is not identified. Amplified regions were TCR beta CDR3 sequences from RNA transcripts. TCR CDR3 regions were first amplified by RT-PCR with HTBI primers. Using its own MiXCR run on the multiplex PCR reads, TCRdb lists one record per CDR3 protein. This sample has about half a million distinct CDR3 sequences, with about 16% found just once. CDR1 is MRHNA and CDR2 is SNTAGT in the germline V gene. The CDR3 has 15 residues. The V end lost 4 bases, the J end lost 3 bases, and 13 bases lay between the germline ends. The data derive from a study of T cells in Graves' hyperthyroidism and ophthalmopathy. Findings and limits, study-wide: Using 13 V-J features, a model discriminated ophthalmopathy from stable hyperthyroidism. Most thyroid clonotypes expanded above 0.001 appeared in blood too. Onset of ophthalmopathy came a median roughly 6.4 months after the model predicted it.

In making diagnoses, clinical symptoms, serum thyroxine and TRAb, thyroid ultrasound and orbital computed tomography were all used. Source material: blood. The clonotype originates from a young woman with Graves' ophthalmopathy. The chain employs TRBV6-4 and TRBJ2-1; D might be TRBD2 (6 bases). The CDR3, as DNA: TGTGCCAGCAGTGTAGGGCGGGATAGCTACAATGAGCAGTTCTTC. It yields the protein CASSVGRDSYNEQFF.